Included here is one T cell receptor beta chain sequence, with context. This CDR3 has 15 amino acids. Germline V gene data show CDR1 as SGHVS and CDR2 as FQNEAQ. Trimming stripped 2 bases from V and 0 bases from J, with 9 bases between. The sample comes from a study of hypomethylating agent response in myelodysplastic syndrome. Profiling relied on immunoSEQ multiplex PCR, and the TCRdb table lists in-frame clones only, not all of them. Among about 5,700 clones listed, approximately 87% were seen once. The source of this sequence is a human donor with myelodysplastic syndrome. The chain joins TRBV7-8 to TRBJ2-3; D is undetermined. Source: bone marrow, taken before or after starting hypomethylating agent treatment for myelodysplastic syndrome (not recorded which). CDR3: CASSLQKISTDTQYF. CDR3 bases: TGTGCCAGCAGCTTACAGAAAATTAGCACAGATACGCAGTATTTT.